A single sample gave rise to the 2 T cell receptor beta chains below, sequenced in a study of tumor-infiltrating lymphocytes in primary liver carcinoma. Synthesis of TCR beta cDNA was carried out from 500 ng total RNA with a constant-region primer. Each TCR beta library was derived from three nested multiplex PCR rounds that employed slightly modified ARM-PCR. The first two PCR rounds used TRBV1-TRBV30 primers with a Cbeta primer, roughly 10 cycles each. A single record per CDR3 protein comes from TCRdb applying MiXCR to the multiplex PCR reads. The sample yields tens of thousands of distinct CDR3 sequences, 60% to 85% seen once. Unsorted bulk tissue of roughly 20-34 mg yielded co-extracted RNA and DNA. The specimen sequenced was liver tumor tissue from sampling region 5. Subset reported: tumor region T5, tumor centre. These receptor sequences come from a man in his forties or fifties with primary liver carcinoma and hepatitis B virus infection.

A remark on this clonotype: The CDR3 does not close with the conserved phenylalanine or tryptophan, likely indicating a read error. J is TRBJ2-7 and V is TRBV6-5; the D gene could be TRBD1 or TRBD2 (5 bases each). The CDR3 has 14 amino acids. Germline CDR1 reads MNHEY; CDR2 reads SVGAGI. For the CDR3, the DNA is TGTGTCAGCAGTTACTCGAGGGGAAACCACGAGCAGTACTAC. This gives the protein CVSSYSRGNHEQYY.

Worth noting for this clonotype: A read error may explain this, as a much larger clone is one base away. The chain carries TRBV28 and TRBJ2-7; 11 positions agree with TRBD1. CDR3 size: 14 residues. CDR1 and CDR2 from the germline V gene are MDHEN and SYDVKM. CDR3 in DNA: TGTGCCAGCAGTTGGGGACAGGGGGACTACGAGCAGCACTTC. Its protein is CASSWGQGDYEQHF.